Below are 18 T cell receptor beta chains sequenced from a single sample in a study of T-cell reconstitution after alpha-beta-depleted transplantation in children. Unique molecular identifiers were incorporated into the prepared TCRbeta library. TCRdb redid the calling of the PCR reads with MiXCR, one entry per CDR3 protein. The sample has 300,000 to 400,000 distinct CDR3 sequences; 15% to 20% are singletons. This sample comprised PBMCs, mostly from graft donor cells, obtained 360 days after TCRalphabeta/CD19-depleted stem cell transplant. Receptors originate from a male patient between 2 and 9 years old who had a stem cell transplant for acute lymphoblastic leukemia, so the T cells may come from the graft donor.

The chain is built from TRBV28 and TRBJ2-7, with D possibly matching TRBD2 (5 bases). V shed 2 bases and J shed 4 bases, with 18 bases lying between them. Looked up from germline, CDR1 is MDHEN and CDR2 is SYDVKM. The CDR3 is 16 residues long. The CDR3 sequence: CASSLLGRGLGYEQYF. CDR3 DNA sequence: TGTGCCAGCAGTTTACTAGGGCGAGGACTTGGGTACGAGCAGTACTTC.

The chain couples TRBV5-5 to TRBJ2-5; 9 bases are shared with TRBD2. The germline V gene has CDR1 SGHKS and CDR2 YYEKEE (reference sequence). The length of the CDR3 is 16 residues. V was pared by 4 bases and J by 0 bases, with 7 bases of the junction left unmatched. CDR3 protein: CASSPGLASYQETQYF. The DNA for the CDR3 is TGTGCCAGCAGCCCGGGACTAGCATCTTACCAAGAGACCCAGTACTTC. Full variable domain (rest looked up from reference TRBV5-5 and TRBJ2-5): DAGVTQSPTHLIKTRGQQVTLRCSPISGHKSVSWYQQVLGQGPQFIFQYYEKEERGRGNFPDRFSARQFPNYSSELNVNALLLGDSALYLCASSPGLASYQETQYFGPGTRLLVL.

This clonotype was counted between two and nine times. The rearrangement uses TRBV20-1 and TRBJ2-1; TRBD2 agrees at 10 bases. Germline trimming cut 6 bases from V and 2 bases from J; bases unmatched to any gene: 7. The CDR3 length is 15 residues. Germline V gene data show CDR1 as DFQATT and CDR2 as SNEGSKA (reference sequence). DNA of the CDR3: TGCAGTGCACGAACCGGACTAGCGGCCTACAATGAGCAGTTCTTC. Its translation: CSARTGLAAYNEQFF.

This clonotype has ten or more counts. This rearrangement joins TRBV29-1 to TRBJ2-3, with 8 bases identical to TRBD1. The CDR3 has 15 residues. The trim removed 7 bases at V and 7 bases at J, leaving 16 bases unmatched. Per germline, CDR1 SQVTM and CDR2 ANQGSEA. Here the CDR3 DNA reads TGCAGCGCAGACACCGGTCAGGGGGCGATGAATACGCAGTATTTT. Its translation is CSADTGQGAMNTQYF.

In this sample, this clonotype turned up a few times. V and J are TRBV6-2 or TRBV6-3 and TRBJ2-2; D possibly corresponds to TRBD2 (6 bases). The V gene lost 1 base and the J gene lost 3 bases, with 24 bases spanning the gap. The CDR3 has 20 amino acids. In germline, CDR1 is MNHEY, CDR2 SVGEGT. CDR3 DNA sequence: TGTGCCAGCAGTTACTTCACGGCAGGGCGTGGGGAGGAGGACACCGGGGAGCTGTTTTTT. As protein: CASSYFTAGRGEEDTGELFF.

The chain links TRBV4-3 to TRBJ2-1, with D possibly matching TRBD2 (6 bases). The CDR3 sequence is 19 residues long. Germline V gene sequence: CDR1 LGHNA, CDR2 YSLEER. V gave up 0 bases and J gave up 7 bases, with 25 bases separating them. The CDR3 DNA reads TGCGCCAGCAGCCAAGAGACTGAACTAGCTCCGACCTTCAGGAATGAGCAGTTCTTC. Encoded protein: CASSQETELAPTFRNEQFF.

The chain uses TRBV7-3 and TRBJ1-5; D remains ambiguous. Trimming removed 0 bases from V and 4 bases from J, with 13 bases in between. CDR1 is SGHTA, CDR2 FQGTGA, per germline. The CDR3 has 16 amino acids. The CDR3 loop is CASSLTVEHKNQPQHF. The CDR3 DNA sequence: TGTGCCAGCAGCTTAACGGTTGAACATAAGAATCAGCCCCAGCATTTT.

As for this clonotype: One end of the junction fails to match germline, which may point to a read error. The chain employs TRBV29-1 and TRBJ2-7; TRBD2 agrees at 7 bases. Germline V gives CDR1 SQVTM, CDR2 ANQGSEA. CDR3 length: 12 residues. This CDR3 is CSLERTRHEQYF. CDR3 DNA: TGCAGCCTTGAGAGGACTAGACACGAGCAGTACTTC.

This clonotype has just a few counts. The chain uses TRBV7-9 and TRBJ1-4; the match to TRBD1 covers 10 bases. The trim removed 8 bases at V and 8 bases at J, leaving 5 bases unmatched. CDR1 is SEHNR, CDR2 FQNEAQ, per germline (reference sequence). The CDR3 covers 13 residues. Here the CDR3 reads CASATGGREKLFF. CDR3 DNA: TGTGCCAGCGCGACAGGGGGCCGAGAAAAACTGTTTTTT.

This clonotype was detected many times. The CDR3 loop is CASSYSGSANTGELFF. The DNA of the CDR3 is TGTGCCAGCAGTTACTCGGGCAGCGCGAACACCGGGGAGCTGTTTTTT. The chain recombines TRBV6-5 with TRBJ2-2; D is ambiguous. Trimming shortened V by 0 bases and J by 0 bases, and 8 bases separated the two germline ends. The germline V gene has CDR1 MNHEY and CDR2 SVGAGI. CDR3 size: 16 residues.

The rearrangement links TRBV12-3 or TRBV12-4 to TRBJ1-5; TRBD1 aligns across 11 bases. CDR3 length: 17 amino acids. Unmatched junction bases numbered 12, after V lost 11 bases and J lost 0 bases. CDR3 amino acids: CARQRTGGTDSNQPQHF. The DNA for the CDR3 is TGTGCCCGACAAAGGACAGGGGGCACCGATAGCAATCAGCCCCAGCATTTT.

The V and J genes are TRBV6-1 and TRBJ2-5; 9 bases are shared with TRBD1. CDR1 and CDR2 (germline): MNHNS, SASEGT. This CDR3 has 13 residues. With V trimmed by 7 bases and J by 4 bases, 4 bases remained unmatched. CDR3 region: CASKRTGVETQYF. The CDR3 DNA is TGTGCCAGCAAACGGACAGGGGTAGAGACCCAGTACTTC.

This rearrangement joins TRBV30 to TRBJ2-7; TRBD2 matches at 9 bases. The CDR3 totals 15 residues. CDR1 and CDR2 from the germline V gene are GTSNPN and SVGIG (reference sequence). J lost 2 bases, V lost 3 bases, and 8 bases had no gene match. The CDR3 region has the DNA TGTGCCTGGAGAGACCTACTAGCGGGTACCTACGAGCAGTACTTC. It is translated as CAWRDLLAGTYEQYF.

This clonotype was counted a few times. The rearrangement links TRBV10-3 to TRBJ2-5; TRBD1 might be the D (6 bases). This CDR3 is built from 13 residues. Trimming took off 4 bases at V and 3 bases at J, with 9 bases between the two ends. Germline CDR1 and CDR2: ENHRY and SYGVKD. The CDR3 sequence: CAISGSGEETQYF. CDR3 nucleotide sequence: TGTGCCATCAGTGGATCAGGGGAAGAGACCCAGTACTTC.

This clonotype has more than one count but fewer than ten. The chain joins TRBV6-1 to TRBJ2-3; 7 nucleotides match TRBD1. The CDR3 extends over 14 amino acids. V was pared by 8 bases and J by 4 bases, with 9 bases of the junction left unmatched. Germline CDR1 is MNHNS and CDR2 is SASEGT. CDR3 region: CASADRAAADTQYF. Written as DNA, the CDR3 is TGTGCCAGCGCCGACAGGGCTGCGGCAGATACGCAGTATTTT.

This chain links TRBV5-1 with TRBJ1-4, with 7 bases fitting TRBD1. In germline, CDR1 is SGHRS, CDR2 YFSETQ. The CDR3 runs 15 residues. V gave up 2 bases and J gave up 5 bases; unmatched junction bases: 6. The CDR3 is CASSLGTEVNEKLFF. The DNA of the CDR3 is TGCGCCAGCAGCTTAGGGACAGAAGTAAATGAAAAACTGTTTTTT.

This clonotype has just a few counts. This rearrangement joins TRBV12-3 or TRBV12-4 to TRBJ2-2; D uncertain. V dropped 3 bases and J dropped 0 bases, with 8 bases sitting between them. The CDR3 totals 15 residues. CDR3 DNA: TGTGCCAGCAGTTTGGGGATTCCGAACACCGGGGAGCTGTTTTTT. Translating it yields CASSLGIPNTGELFF.

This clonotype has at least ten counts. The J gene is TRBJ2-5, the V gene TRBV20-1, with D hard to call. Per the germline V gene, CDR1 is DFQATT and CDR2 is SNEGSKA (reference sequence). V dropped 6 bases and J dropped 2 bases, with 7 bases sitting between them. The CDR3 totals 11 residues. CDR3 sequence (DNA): TGCAGTGCCGACCCTCAAGAGACCCAGTACTTC. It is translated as CSADPQETQYF.